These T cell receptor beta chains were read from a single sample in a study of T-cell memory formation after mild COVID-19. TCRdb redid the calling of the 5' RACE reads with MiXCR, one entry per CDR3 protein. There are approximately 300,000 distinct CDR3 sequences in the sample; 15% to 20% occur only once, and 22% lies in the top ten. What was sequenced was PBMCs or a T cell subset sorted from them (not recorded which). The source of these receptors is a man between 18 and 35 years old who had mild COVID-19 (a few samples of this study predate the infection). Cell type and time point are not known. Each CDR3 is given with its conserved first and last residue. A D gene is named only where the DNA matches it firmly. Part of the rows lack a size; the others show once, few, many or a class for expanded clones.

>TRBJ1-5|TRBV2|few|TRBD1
CASTGQADQPQHF
TGTGCCAGCACTGGACAGGCTGATCAGCCCCAGCATTTT
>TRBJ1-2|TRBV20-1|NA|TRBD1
CSARDYWTGIKGYGYTF
TGCAGTGCTAGAGACTACTGGACAGGGATTAAGGGCTATGGCTACACCTTC
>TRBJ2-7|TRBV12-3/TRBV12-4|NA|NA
CASSFNPGEQYF
TGTGCCAGCAGTTTTAATCCCGGCGAGCAGTACTTC
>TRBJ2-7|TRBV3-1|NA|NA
CATGGGIGDEQYF
TGTGCCACTGGTGGGGGAATCGGGGACGAGCAGTACTTC
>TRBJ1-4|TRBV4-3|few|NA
CASSPFVATNEKLFF
TGCGCCAGCAGCCCCTTCGTAGCAACTAATGAAAAACTGTTTTTT
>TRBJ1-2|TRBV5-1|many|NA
CASSFYQGMSDYGYTF
TGCGCCAGCAGCTTCTACCAGGGGATGAGCGACTATGGCTACACCTTC
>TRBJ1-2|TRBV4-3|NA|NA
CASSQDHGANYGYTF
TGCGCCAGCAGCCAAGATCACGGAGCTAACTATGGCTACACCTTC
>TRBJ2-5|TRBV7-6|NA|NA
CASRQPFGIETQYF
TGTGCCAGCCGTCAGCCCTTCGGGATCGAGACCCAGTACTTC
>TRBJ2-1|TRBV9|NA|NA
CASSPPRTVYNEQFF
TGTGCCAGCAGCCCTCCGCGGACGGTTTACAATGAGCAGTTCTTC
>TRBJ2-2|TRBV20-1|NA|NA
CSARFPAGELFF
TGCAGTGCTAGATTCCCCGCCGGGGAGCTGTTTTTT
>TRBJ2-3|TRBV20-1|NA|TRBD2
CSNSGLAGGKDTQYF
TGCAGTAATTCCGGACTAGCGGGGGGAAAAGATACGCAGTATTTT
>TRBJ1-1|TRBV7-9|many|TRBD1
CASSLPGTGFAEAFF
TGTGCCAGCAGCTTGCCCGGGACAGGGTTCGCTGAAGCTTTCTTT
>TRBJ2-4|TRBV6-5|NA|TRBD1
CASSYEGASGNIQYF
TGTGCCAGCAGTTACGAGGGGGCTTCCGGAAACATTCAGTACTTC
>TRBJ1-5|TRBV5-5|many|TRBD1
CASSRTTGYSNQPQHF
TGTGCCAGCAGCCGGACGACAGGGTATAGCAATCAGCCCCAGCATTTT
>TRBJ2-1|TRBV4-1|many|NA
CASSPLIQPRYNEQFF
TGCGCCAGCAGCCCTTTAATCCAGCCGCGGTACAATGAGCAGTTCTTC
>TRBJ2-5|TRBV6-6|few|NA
CASSSEPGETQYF
TGTGCCAGCAGCTCGGAGCCCGGTGAGACCCAGTACTTC
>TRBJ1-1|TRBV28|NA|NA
CASSSLPGPDLHEAFF
TGTGCCAGCAGCTCTTTACCGGGCCCCGATCTTCATGAAGCTTTCTTT
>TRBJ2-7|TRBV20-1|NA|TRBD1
CSARARDRGYEQYF
TGCAGTGCTAGAGCCCGGGACAGGGGCTACGAGCAGTACTTC
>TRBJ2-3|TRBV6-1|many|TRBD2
CASSEGLATDTQYF
TGTGCCAGCAGTGAAGGACTAGCGACAGATACGCAGTATTTT
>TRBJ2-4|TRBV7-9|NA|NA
CASSSLDRINIQYF
TGTGCCAGCAGCTCCCTAGACAGAATAAACATTCAGTACTTC
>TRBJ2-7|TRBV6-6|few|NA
CASSHWPNYEQYF
TGTGCCAGCAGCCACTGGCCCAACTACGAGCAGTACTTC
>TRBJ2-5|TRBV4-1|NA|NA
CASSKQGEGETQYF
TGCGCCAGCAGCAAGCAGGGTGAGGGAGAGACCCAGTACTTC
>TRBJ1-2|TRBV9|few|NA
CASSVGNNYGYTF
TGTGCCAGCAGCGTCGGAAATAACTATGGCTACACCTTC
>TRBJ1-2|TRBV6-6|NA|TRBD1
CASSVHRDREDGYTF
TGTGCCAGCAGCGTTCACCGGGACAGGGAAGATGGCTACACCTTC
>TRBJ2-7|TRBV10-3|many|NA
CAIMFRAGSSYEQYF
TGTGCCATCATGTTTCGCGCGGGAAGCTCCTACGAGCAGTACTTC
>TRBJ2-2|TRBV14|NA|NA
CASSQDWRTGELFF
TGTGCCAGCAGCCAAGATTGGAGGACCGGGGAGCTGTTTTTT
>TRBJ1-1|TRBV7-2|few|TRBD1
CASSRTGGVTEAFF
TGTGCCAGCAGCCGCACAGGGGGGGTCACTGAAGCTTTCTTT
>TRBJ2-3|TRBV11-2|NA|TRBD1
CASSSTYGTATDTQYF
TGTGCCAGCAGCTCAACCTACGGGACAGCGACAGATACGCAGTATTTT
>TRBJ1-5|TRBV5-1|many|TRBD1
CASSSQGGANQPQHF
TGCGCCAGCAGCTCCCAGGGGGGGGCGAATCAGCCCCAGCATTTT
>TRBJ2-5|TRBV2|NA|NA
CASRIETQYF
TGTGCCAGCAGGATAGAGACCCAGTACTTC
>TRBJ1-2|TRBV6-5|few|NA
CASTREANYGYTF
TGTGCCAGCACTAGGGAGGCGAACTATGGCTACACCTTC
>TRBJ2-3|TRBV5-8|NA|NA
CASSRSLGDTQYF
TGTGCCAGCAGCCGGAGCCTTGGAGATACGCAGTATTTT
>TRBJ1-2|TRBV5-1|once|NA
CASSLQTSTYGYTF
TGCGCCAGCAGCCTCCAGACATCCACCTATGGCTACACCTTC
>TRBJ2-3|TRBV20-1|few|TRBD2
CSARPGGPVSDTQYF
TGCAGTGCTAGACCGGGGGGGCCGGTCTCAGATACGCAGTATTTT
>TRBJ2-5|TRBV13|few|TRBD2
CASSSAGLRQETQYF
TGTGCCAGCAGCTCAGCGGGGCTCCGCCAAGAGACCCAGTACTTC
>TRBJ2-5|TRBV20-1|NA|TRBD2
CSARAPTSGGETQYF
TGCAGTGCTAGGGCCCCCACTAGCGGTGGGGAGACCCAGTACTTC
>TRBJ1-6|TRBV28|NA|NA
CASSLTNSPLHF
TGTGCCAGCAGTTTAACTAATTCACCCCTCCACTTT
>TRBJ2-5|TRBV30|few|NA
CAWSVPETQYF
TGTGCCTGGAGTGTACCGGAGACCCAGTACTTC
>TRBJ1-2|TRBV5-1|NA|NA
CASSLVSGRTDQNGYTF
TGCGCCAGCAGCTTGGTATCGGGTCGGACAGACCAGAATGGCTACACCTTC
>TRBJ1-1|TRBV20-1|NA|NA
CSARKGGRNTEAFF
TGCAGTGCTAGAAAAGGGGGTAGGAACACTGAAGCTTTCTTT
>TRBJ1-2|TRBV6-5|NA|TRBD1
CASRREGAYGYTF
TGTGCCAGCAGGCGGGAGGGGGCCTATGGCTACACCTTC
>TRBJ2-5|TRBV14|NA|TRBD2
CASNALAGVQETQYF
TGTGCCAGCAATGCCCTAGCGGGGGTACAAGAGACCCAGTACTTC
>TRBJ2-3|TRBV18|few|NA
CASSPLPSFTDTQYF
TGTGCCAGCTCACCACTCCCGAGTTTCACAGATACGCAGTATTTT
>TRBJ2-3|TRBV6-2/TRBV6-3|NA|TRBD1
CASSYSGQGVDTQYF
TGTGCCAGCAGTTACTCCGGACAGGGGGTAGATACGCAGTATTTT
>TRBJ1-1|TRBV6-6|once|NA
CASSYPPQNTEAFF
TGTGCCAGCAGTTACCCACCCCAGAACACTGAAGCTTTCTTT
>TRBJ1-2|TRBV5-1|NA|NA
CASSLEPPTGLLPNYGYTF
TGCGCCAGCAGCTTGGAGCCCCCGACAGGCCTACTCCCTAACTATGGCTACACCTTC
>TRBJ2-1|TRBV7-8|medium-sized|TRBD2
CASSFGTSVLISQFF
TGTGCCAGCAGCTTCGGGACTAGCGTCTTGATCTCCCAGTTCTTC
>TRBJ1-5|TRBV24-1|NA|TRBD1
CATSDSDRDQPQHF
TGTGCCACCAGTGACTCTGACAGGGATCAGCCCCAGCATTTT
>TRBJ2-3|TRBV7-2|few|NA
CASLQGVGYSEGQYF
TGTGCCAGCCTGCAGGGCGTGGGCTACTCGGAGGGGCAGTATTTT
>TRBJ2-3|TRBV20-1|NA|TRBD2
CSASLAGGPWTQYF
TGCAGTGCTAGTCTAGCGGGGGGGCCTTGGACGCAGTATTTT
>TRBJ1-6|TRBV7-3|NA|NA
CASSEDSGNSPLHF
TGTGCCAGCAGCGAGGACAGCGGGAATTCACCCCTCCACTTT
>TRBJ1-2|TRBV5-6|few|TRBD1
CASSPRDRYYGYTF
TGTGCCAGCAGCCCGAGGGACAGATACTATGGCTACACCTTC